Presented here are 30 T cell receptor beta chains from one specimen sequenced in a study of blood T cell repertoires in COVID-19. Data came from immunoSEQ multiplex PCR; TCRdb stores just in-frame clones and leaves some out. The repertoire has 200,000 to 250,000 clones, around 80% of them found once; the top ten carry more than 9%. Sequenced material: peripheral blood. All receptors come from a woman older than 75 with acute or convalescent COVID-19.

Comments on this clone: Other nucleotide sequences in the sample specify the same CDR3. V gene TRBV7-9 combines with J gene TRBJ1-5; no firm D call. Trimming shortened V by 1 base and J by 7 bases, and 8 bases separated the two germline ends. Germline CDR1 SEHNR, CDR2 FQNEAQ (reference sequence). This CDR3 has 13 residues. The CDR3 loop is CASSLGGGQPQHF. The CDR3 bases are TGTGCCAGCAGCTTAGGAGGAGGGCAGCCCCAGCATTTT.

The chain couples TRBV10-3 to TRBJ1-1, with TRBD1 matching 7 bases. The length of the CDR3 is 15 residues. Losses at the gene ends were 8 bases for V and 1 base for J; bases not matched to a gene: 10. Germline assignment: CDR1 ENHRY and CDR2 SYGVKD. The CDR3 sequence is CAIGNQGQPNTEAFF. The CDR3 DNA reads TGTGCCATCGGGAACCAGGGACAGCCGAACACTGAAGCTTTCTTT.

Here the CDR3 DNA reads TGTGCCAGCAGCACGCCCCGAAGAGAGATCGGCGAGCAGTACTTC. Amino acids: CASSTPRREIGEQYF. The chain is built from TRBV21-1 and TRBJ2-7; the table assigns TRBD2, which was not confirmed against the DNA. TRBV21-1 constitutes a pseudogene. The CDR3 extends over 15 amino acids.

The rearrangement uses TRBV12-3 or TRBV12-4 and TRBJ1-3; D unresolved. V lost 5 bases and J lost 8, with 13 bases in between. The length of the CDR3 is 13 residues. CDR3 amino acids: CASSPLFSDTIYF. The CDR3 region has the DNA TGTGCCAGCAGTCCCTTATTCTCGGACACCATATATTTT.

The chain has TRBV2 and TRBJ2-1, with 9 bases aligning to TRBD1. With 10 bases clipped from V and 9 bases from J, the junction kept 16 bases outside the gene matches. The CDR3 is made up of 15 amino acids. Germline V gives CDR1 SNHLY, CDR2 FYNNEI. CDR3 residues: CATRTGTGSPSEQFF. The DNA of the CDR3 is TGTGCCACAAGAACCGGGACAGGGTCTCCCAGTGAGCAGTTCTTC.

The count of this clone is one. The chain uses TRBV30 and TRBJ2-7, with 12 positions matching TRBD2. The CDR3 spans 17 residues. Germline V gene sequence: CDR1 GTSNPN, CDR2 SVGIG (reference sequence). Unmatched junction bases numbered 15, after V lost 4 bases and J lost 5 bases. The CDR3 here is CAWTPGLAGSKDHEQYF. The DNA for the CDR3 is TGTGCCTGGACCCCGGGACTAGCGGGCTCCAAAGACCACGAGCAGTACTTC.

This clone showed up just once. This chain uses TRBV5-8 with TRBJ2-2; 8 nucleotides align to TRBD1. V was clipped by 0 bases and J by 0 bases; unmatched bases: 4. There are 17 residues in the CDR3. Per the germline V gene, CDR1 is SGHTS and CDR2 is YDEGEE. CDR3 sequence reads: CASSLGGTGTNTGELFF. The CDR3 nucleotides are TGTGCCAGCAGCTTGGGTGGGACAGGAACGAACACCGGGGAGCTGTTTTTT.

J is TRBJ2-3 and V is TRBV6-6; 7 bases line up with TRBD1. The V and J ends lost 0 bases and 4 bases, in that order; junction bases with no gene match: 7. The CDR3 is 16 residues long. The V gene's germline CDR1 is MNHNY and CDR2 SVGAGI (reference sequence). The CDR3 DNA follows: TGTGCCAGCAGTTACTCGACAGGGCATTTGGCAGATACGCAGTATTTT. Its translation: CASSYSTGHLADTQYF.

The chain links TRBV28 to TRBJ1-3, with D tentatively TRBD1 (6 bases). From germline, CDR1 is MDHEN and CDR2 SYDVKM. This CDR3 has 14 amino acids. V shed 8 bases and J shed 0 bases, with 11 bases lying between them. The CDR3 spells CASGGGSSGNTIYF. The CDR3 DNA is TGTGCCAGCGGGGGGGGCAGCTCTGGAAACACCATATATTTT.

The V and J genes are TRBV10-3 and TRBJ1-2, with D perhaps matching TRBD1 (6 bases). Germline V CDR1 and CDR2: ENHRY, SYGVKD. Trimming removed 5 bases from V and 2 bases from J, with 9 bases in between. The CDR3 extends over 13 amino acids. The DNA for the CDR3 is TGTGCCATCAGTCCCACAGGGAACTATGGCTACACCTTC. It translates to CAISPTGNYGYTF.

V usage is TRBV19 and J usage is TRBJ2-1, with 9 positions matching TRBD2. The CDR3 totals 15 residues. The germline V gene encodes CDR1 LNHDA and CDR2 SQIVND (reference sequence). J gave up 7 bases and V 4 bases, and 8 bases lay outside the gene matches. DNA of the CDR3: TGTGCCAGTAGTAAGCAGCGGGGGGTGATGAATGAGCAGTTCTTC. Translating it yields CASSKQRGVMNEQFF. The entire variable domain, with the rest obtained from reference TRBV19 and TRBJ2-1, is as follows: DGGITQSPKYLFRKEGQNVTLSCEQNLNHDAMYWYRQDPGQGLRLIYYSQIVNDFQKGDIAEGYSVSREKKESFPLTVTSAQKNPTAFYLCASSKQRGVMNEQFFGPGTRLTVL.

This clone was observed a single time. J is TRBJ2-2 and V is TRBV19; TRBD2 matches 8 bases. The CDR3 runs 14 residues. V was clipped by 4 bases and J by 6 bases; unmatched bases: 4. The germline V gene encodes CDR1 LNHDA and CDR2 SQIVND (reference sequence). Written as DNA, the CDR3 is TGTGCCAGTAGTACGGGAGGGCCAGCCGGGGAGCTGTTTTTT. Protein product: CASSTGGPAGELFF.

In this sample, this clone turned up a few times. This rearrangement joins TRBV30 to TRBJ2-2, with 8 bases matching TRBD2. Germline V gene sequence: CDR1 GTSNPN, CDR2 SVGIG (reference sequence). V was clipped by 0 bases and J by 4 bases; unmatched bases: 7. The CDR3 runs to 16 residues. The CDR3 sequence is CAWSVPREGRTGELFF. The CDR3, as DNA: TGTGCCTGGAGTGTACCCCGGGAGGGTCGCACCGGGGAGCTGTTTTTT. Full variable domain (rest looked up from reference TRBV30 and TRBJ2-2): SQTIHQWPATLVQPVGSPLSLECTVEGTSNPNLYWYRQAAGRGLQLLFYSVGIGQISSEVPQNLSASRPQDRQFILSSKKLLLSDSGFYLCAWSVPREGRTGELFFGEGSRLTVL.

The chain couples TRBV15 to TRBJ2-1, with D maybe TRBD2 (6 bases). The CDR3 has 13 residues. Looked up from germline, CDR1 is LNHNV and CDR2 is YYDKDF (reference sequence). Trimming left V 9 bases short and J 3 bases short, with 12 bases between. CDR3 sequence reads: CATRRDLYNEQFF. CDR3 coding DNA: TGTGCCACTAGGCGGGACCTCTACAATGAGCAGTTCTTC.

This chain links TRBV6-1 with TRBJ2-6; 14 bases match TRBD2. This CDR3 comprises 21 residues. Trimming took 2 bases from V and 4 from J; bases not matched to a gene: 13. CDR1 and CDR2 from the germline V gene are MNHNS and SASEGT. The CDR3 DNA sequence: TGTGCCAGCAGTGAAATCCCGCCGGGACTAGCGGGAGATCTCGGGGCCAACGTCCTGACTTTC. It is translated as CASSEIPPGLAGDLGANVLTF.

This clone was seen once. V is TRBV19 and J is TRBJ1-1; no reliable D call. CDR3 length: 10 residues. Germline CDR1 reads LNHDA; CDR2 reads SQIVND (reference sequence). Trimming shortened V by 8 bases and J by 4 bases, and 5 bases separated the two germline ends. CDR3 DNA: TGTGCCAGTCTCGGCACTGAAGCTTTCTTT. It translates to CASLGTEAFF.

This rearrangement joins TRBV18 to TRBJ2-1; 8 nucleotides align to TRBD2. The germline V gene encodes CDR1 KGHSH and CDR2 LQKENI. With 3 bases clipped from V and 4 bases from J, the junction kept 5 bases outside the gene matches. This CDR3 has 15 amino acids. This chain's CDR3 is CASSPPGGNYNEQFF. Here the CDR3 DNA reads TGTGCCAGCTCACCCCCGGGGGGGAATTACAATGAGCAGTTCTTC.

In this sample, this clone turned up a few times. The CDR3 sequence is CASSYSEGNQPQHF. CDR3 bases: TGTGCCAGCAGTTACTCGGAGGGAAATCAGCCCCAGCATTTT. This chain connects TRBV6-6 to TRBJ1-5; D not resolved. Germline V gives CDR1 MNHNY, CDR2 SVGAGI (reference sequence). CDR3 length: 14 residues. Trimming left V 0 bases short and J 4 bases short, with 7 bases between.

The chain employs TRBV7-3 and TRBJ2-1; 8 nucleotides align to TRBD1. The CDR3 covers 16 residues. CDR1 SGHTA and CDR2 FQGTGA come from the germline V gene. J gave up 2 bases and V 2 bases, and 5 bases lay outside the gene matches. The CDR3 spells CASSLGGQVAYNEQFF. Written as DNA, the CDR3 is TGTGCCAGCAGCTTAGGGGGACAGGTCGCCTACAATGAGCAGTTCTTC.

The chain couples TRBV3-1 (or the pseudogene TRBV3-2) to TRBJ2-7, with TRBD2 identical over 14 bases. The CDR3 sequence is 17 residues long. Germline V gene data show CDR1 as LGHDT and CDR2 as YNNKEL (reference sequence). V lost 1 base, J lost 7 bases, and 9 bases stayed unmatched. CDR3 nucleotides: TGTGCCAGCAGCCAAGCGGGACTAGCGGGAGATCTTGGAGAGCAGTACTTC. Protein product: CASSQAGLAGDLGEQYF.

The rearrangement uses TRBV2 and TRBJ1-1; D is perhaps TRBD1 (5 bases). The CDR3 spans 13 residues. Germline CDR1 SNHLY, CDR2 FYNNEI. The germline V and J ends were trimmed by 3 bases and 3 bases, with 8 bases remaining between them. CDR3 nucleotide sequence: TGTGCCAGCAGTGACGGGGGGTACACTGAAGCTTTCTTT. Its translation is CASSDGGYTEAFF.

The gene calls are TRBV11-3 and TRBJ1-2, with D unresolved. Trimming took off 1 base at V and 5 bases at J, with 20 bases between the two ends. The CDR3 totals 17 residues. Germline loops: CDR1 SGHNT, CDR2 YENEEA. The CDR3 protein is CASSLGPLLGLEYGYTF. DNA of the CDR3: TGTGCCAGCAGCTTAGGCCCCCTTTTGGGTTTGGAGTATGGCTACACCTTC. Combining the CDR3 with reference TRBV11-3 and TRBJ1-2 gives the whole variable domain EAGVVQSPRYKIIEKKQPVAFWCNPISGHNTLYWYLQNLGQGPELLIRYENEEAVDDSQLPKDRFSAERLKGVDSTLKIQPAELGDSAVYLCASSLGPLLGLEYGYTFGSGTRLTVV.

Comment on this clone: The sample has other DNA sequences that encode this CDR3 too. The chain is built from TRBV19 and TRBJ1-2, with 9 bases identical to TRBD1. Unmatched junction bases numbered 3, after V lost 6 bases and J lost 4 bases. The CDR3 sequence is 13 residues long. Germline assignment: CDR1 LNHDA and CDR2 SQIVND (reference sequence). In DNA, the CDR3 is TGTGCCAGTAGCCCGGGACAGGGCTATGGCTACACCTTC. Translation gives CASSPGQGYGYTF.

The chain recombines TRBV21-1 with TRBJ1-6; the D segment call TRBD1 is taken from the table without a DNA check. TRBV21-1 is shown as a pseudogene. The CDR3 length is 15 residues. CDR3 region: CADPRSGHHNSPLHF. DNA for the CDR3: TGTGCAGATCCACGATCGGGACACCATAATTCACCCCTCCACTTT.

The genes are TRBV10-3 and TRBJ1-1; tentative D call: TRBD1 (5 bases). The CDR3 has 13 amino acids. From germline, CDR1 is ENHRY and CDR2 SYGVKD. Trimming shortened V by 3 bases and J by 4 bases, and 9 bases separated the two germline ends. In DNA, the CDR3 is TGTGCCATCAGTGAAGGGCAGGGCACTGAAGCTTTCTTT. Residues: CAISEGQGTEAFF.

This clone was counted a few times. The rearrangement joins TRBV28 to TRBJ1-2, with 7 bases matching TRBD1. Germline trimming cut 6 bases from V and 6 bases from J; bases unmatched to any gene: 10. The CDR3 spans 14 residues. Germline CDR1 and CDR2: MDHEN and SYDVKM. CDR3: CASRDGTVKDGYTF. CDR3 coding DNA: TGTGCCAGCAGAGATGGGACAGTTAAGGATGGCTACACCTTC.

This clone was counted between two and nine times. J is TRBJ1-3 and V is TRBV19, with D tentatively TRBD1 (6 bases). The CDR3 totals 15 residues. Per germline, CDR1 LNHDA and CDR2 SQIVND (reference sequence). V lost 7 bases and J lost 2, with 15 bases in between. This CDR3 is CASNAGTTTGNTIYF. The CDR3 DNA sequence: TGTGCCAGTAACGCTGGGACAACCACTGGAAACACCATATATTTT.

The rearrangement uses TRBV18 and TRBJ1-6; D is undetermined. The CDR3 extends over 16 amino acids. Germline V gene sequence: CDR1 KGHSH, CDR2 LQKENI. V was pared by 0 bases and J by 10 bases, with 16 bases between. This chain's CDR3 is CASSPPSGNANSPLHF. The CDR3 region has the DNA TGTGCCAGCTCACCACCCTCGGGGAACGCGAACTCACCCCTCCACTTT.

Remarks on this clone: The sample holds other DNA sequences that translate to the same CDR3. This chain connects TRBV2 to TRBJ2-3; 9 nucleotides align to TRBD1. The CDR3 consists of 13 residues. Looked up from germline, CDR1 is SNHLY and CDR2 is FYNNEI. Germline trimming cut 8 bases from V and 1 base from J; bases unmatched to any gene: 1. Here the CDR3 DNA reads TGTGCCAGCCGGGACAGGGGCACAGATACGCAGTATTTT. Translating gives CASRDRGTDTQYF.

The rearrangement uses TRBV30 and TRBJ1-3, with TRBD1 matching over 7 bases. The ends lost 1 base at V and 2 bases at J; junction bases unmatched: 2. The CDR3 contains 14 residues. The germline V gene encodes CDR1 GTSNPN and CDR2 SVGIG (reference sequence). In nucleotides, the CDR3 is TGTGCCTGGAGTGCCGGGACAGCTGGAAACACCATATATTTT. Translating it yields CAWSAGTAGNTIYF.